This entry lists 30 T cell receptor beta chains sequenced from one sample in a study of Ad26.COV2.S vaccination and SARS-CoV-2 variants (TCRdb year 2021). Taken with the paper, the label for time point translates to: individuals recovered from natural SARS-CoV-2 infection. Library preparation employed the immunoSEQ multiplex PCR assay. TCRdb took over this immuneACCESS table, retaining in-frame rearrangements with V and J assigned. Such tables are incomplete; in checked studies, under half of the missing clones stem from an unresolved V gene, and the remainder is unexplained. Within this sample are over 130,000 clones, with just over 85% of them counted one time only. The top ten clonotypes cover 4% to 6% of the sample. The sample was peripheral blood, taken after recovery from COVID-19. These receptors came from a human donor who had recovered from COVID-19.

This clone has only one observation. V is TRBV18 and J is TRBJ2-3; D is unclear. Germline V CDR1 and CDR2: KGHSH, LQKENI. The V end was cut by 0 bases, the J end by 4 bases, with 8 bases between. The CDR3 covers 14 residues. CDR3 nucleotides: TGTGCCAGCTCACCACCGACGGTTTCAGATACGCAGTATTTT. Translated, it gives CASSPPTVSDTQYF.

The gene calls are TRBV11-2 and TRBJ2-7, with 7 bases lining up with TRBD1. With 4 bases clipped from V and 0 bases from J, the junction kept 12 bases outside the gene matches. The germline gives CDR1 SGHAT, CDR2 FQNNGV. The CDR3 covers 17 residues. The CDR3 nucleotides are TGTGCCAGCAGCTCCCGGGGCGACAGGGCGTTCTCCTACGAGCAGTACTTC. It specifies CASSSRGDRAFSYEQYF.

This clone was recorded once. This chain uses TRBV6-6 with TRBJ1-6; D unresolved. The germline CDR1 and CDR2 sequences are MNHNY and SVGAGI (reference sequence). With 6 bases removed from V and 0 bases from J, the gap between germline ends came to 9 bases. The CDR3 consists of 15 residues. CDR3 bases: TGTGCCAGCAGGTTAGGGAACTCCTATAATTCACCCCTCCACTTT. Translated: CASRLGNSYNSPLHF.

The chain joins TRBV7-2 to TRBJ1-1; D is possibly TRBD1 (5 bases). The CDR3 has 15 amino acids. Trimming cost V 1 base and J 1 base, with 10 bases left between them. Per germline, CDR1 SGHTA and CDR2 FQGNSA. This CDR3 is CASSLEGGANTEAFF. CDR3 nucleotides: TGTGCCAGCAGCTTAGAGGGAGGGGCGAACACTGAAGCTTTCTTT. The full variable domain, rest sourced from reference TRBV7-2 and TRBJ1-1, is GAGVSQSPSNKVTEKGKDVELRCDPISGHTALYWYRQSLGQGLEFLIYFQGNSAPDKSGLPSDRFSAERTGGSVSTLTIQRTQQEDSAVYLCASSLEGGANTEAFFGQGTRLTVV.

This chain links TRBV15 with TRBJ2-5; 7 positions agree with TRBD1. CDR3 length: 14 amino acids. Germline lookup yields CDR1 LNHNV and CDR2 YYDKDF (reference sequence). Trimming at V came to 2 bases and at J to 2 bases, leaving 2 bases not matched to a gene. The CDR3 coding sequence is TGTGCCACCAGCAGACTGGGACAGCAAGAGACCCAGTACTTC. It specifies CATSRLGQQETQYF.

CDR3 sequence: CASTTLGRGYQPQHF. The CDR3 nucleotides are TGTGCCAGCACCACTCTCGGGCGCGGATATCAGCCCCAGCATTTT. V gene TRBV6-6 combines with J gene TRBJ1-5; D unresolved. The CDR3 is made up of 15 amino acids. Germline loops: CDR1 MNHNY, CDR2 SVGAGI (reference sequence). The ends were cut back, 7 bases at V and 5 bases at J, with 18 bases in the middle.

The genes are TRBV6-9 and TRBJ1-2; possible D gene TRBD1, 6 bases. Germline-derived CDR1 and CDR2 are MNHGY and SVAAGI. The germline V and J ends were trimmed by 6 bases and 2 bases, with 16 bases remaining between them. This CDR3 region has 15 residues. As DNA, the CDR3 is TGTGCCAGCAGCACAGCCCCCACAGGGAACTATGGCTACACCTTC. Its protein is CASSTAPTGNYGYTF.

The chain joins TRBV4-1 to TRBJ1-3, with D unresolved. Looked up from germline, CDR1 is MGHRA and CDR2 is YSYEKL. Trimming shortened V by 1 base and J by 1 base, and 11 bases separated the two germline ends. This CDR3 has 16 residues. The DNA of the CDR3 is TGCGCCAGCAGCCAAGGGACGGCCCGATCTGGAAACACCATATATTTT. Its translation is CASSQGTARSGNTIYF.

The chain recombines TRBV5-1 with TRBJ1-2, with D unresolved. The CDR3 spans 15 residues. Germline-derived CDR1 and CDR2 are SGHRS and YFSETQ. V gave up 4 bases and J gave up 3 bases, with 16 bases separating them. The CDR3 DNA is TGCGCCAGCAGCCCTCTACCTCCGGAGTACTATGGCTACACCTTC. Its protein product is CASSPLPPEYYGYTF.

The genes are TRBV27 and TRBJ2-4; D is ambiguous. V shed 4 bases and J shed 0 bases, with 7 bases lying between them. Germline CDR1 is MNHEY and CDR2 is SMNVEV (reference sequence). This CDR3 is 14 amino acids long. The CDR3 DNA reads TGTGCCAGCAGTTCTTTCTTAGCCAAAAACATTCAGTACTTC. Residues: CASSSFLAKNIQYF.

The chain uses TRBV6-5 and TRBJ1-6, with D unclear. The V end was cut by 2 bases, the J end by 10 bases, with 12 bases between. The CDR3 length is 14 residues. From germline, CDR1 is MNHEY and CDR2 SVGAGI. The CDR3 DNA is TGTGCCAGCAGTTACGCGCTGACGGGGTCACCCCTCCACTTT. Residues: CASSYALTGSPLHF.

V gene TRBV2 combines with J gene TRBJ1-1; D is perhaps TRBD1 (6 bases). The CDR3 has 15 residues. CDR1 is SNHLY and CDR2 is FYNNEI in the germline V gene. Trimming shortened V by 0 bases and J by 7 bases, and 15 bases separated the two germline ends. The CDR3 loop reads CASSEAGGGASEAFF. Written as DNA, the CDR3 is TGTGCCAGCAGTGAAGCCGGCGGGGGCGCCAGTGAAGCTTTCTTT.

As for this clone: The conserved closing phenylalanine or tryptophan is absent in this CDR3, likely reflecting a read error. The DNA is left out, because the CDR3 cannot be placed on it with certainty; the CDR3 is given as TCRdb lists it. V is TRBV28 and J is TRBJ2-3; TRBD1, as called in the table, went unchecked against the DNA. The CDR3 length is 12 residues, termini included. Per the germline V gene, CDR1 is MDHEN and CDR2 is SYDVKM. This chain's CDR3 is CASSLWDTEPVV.

The chain is built from TRBV18 and TRBJ1-3; maybe TRBD1 (6 bases). V was pared by 4 bases and J by 0 bases, with 13 bases between. There are 16 residues in the CDR3. CDR1 KGHSH and CDR2 LQKENI come from the germline V gene. CDR3 nucleotide sequence: TGTGCCAGCTCACTTTTGGACAGTTACTCTGGAAACACCATATATTTT. It encodes CASSLLDSYSGNTIYF.

The chain carries TRBV27 and TRBJ2-5; D remains ambiguous. Trimming cost V 5 bases and J 0 bases, with 1 base left between them. The V gene's germline CDR1 is MNHEY and CDR2 SMNVEV (reference sequence). The CDR3 has 11 residues. The CDR3 bases are TGTGCCAGCAGTCACCAAGAGACCCAGTACTTC. This translates into CASSHQETQYF.

The CDR3 sequence is CASSQLPVQLNTGELFF. In DNA form, the CDR3 reads TGCGCCAGCAGCCAATTACCCGTCCAACTGAACACCGGGGAGCTGTTTTTT. The chain combines TRBV4-1 with TRBJ2-2; no definite D call. The CDR3 runs to 17 residues. Per germline, CDR1 MGHRA and CDR2 YSYEKL. With 2 bases removed from V and 1 base from J, the gap between germline ends came to 14 bases.

This clone was found once. The rearrangement joins TRBV5-4 to TRBJ2-5; TRBD2 agrees at 7 bases. From germline, CDR1 is SGHNT and CDR2 YYREEE (reference sequence). J was trimmed by 2 bases and V by 5 bases; bases with no gene match: 3. The CDR3 is made up of 13 amino acids. This chain's CDR3 is CASRELAQETQYF. The CDR3 DNA follows: TGTGCCAGCAGAGAACTAGCGCAAGAGACCCAGTACTTC.

This clone was recorded only once. The chain uses TRBV25-1 and TRBJ1-3; D uncertain. From germline, CDR1 is MGHDK and CDR2 SYGVNS. V dropped 5 bases and J dropped 4 bases, with 24 bases sitting between them. The CDR3 is 18 residues long. The CDR3 reads CASSPKTSLDDLGNTIYF. The CDR3 DNA is TGTGCCAGCAGTCCGAAAACCAGTCTTGATGATTTAGGAAACACCATATATTTT.

V gene TRBV19 combines with J gene TRBJ2-3; D unclear. This CDR3 has 15 residues. Germline values: CDR1 LNHDA, CDR2 SQIVND (reference sequence). V dropped 0 bases and J dropped 0 bases, with 7 bases sitting between them. The CDR3 nucleotides read TGTGCCAGTAGTATAGACAAGACCAGCACAGATACGCAGTATTTT. Translating it yields CASSIDKTSTDTQYF.

The chain links TRBV4-3 to TRBJ2-1; D perhaps matches TRBD1 (5 bases). There are 15 residues in the CDR3. Germline CDR1 reads LGHNA; CDR2 reads YSLEER. Trimming shortened V by 0 bases and J by 7 bases, and 13 bases separated the two germline ends. The chain's CDR3 is CASSQEQGTLNEQFF. The CDR3 DNA reads TGCGCCAGCAGCCAAGAGCAGGGCACGCTTAATGAGCAGTTCTTC.

This clone has only a few counts. The V call is TRBV21-1, the J call TRBJ2-1; the table gives TRBD2 as D, unverified against the DNA. TRBV21-1 is reported as a pseudogene. The CDR3 covers 19 residues. The CDR3 reads CASSQRLGLAGGTYNEQFF. The DNA of the CDR3 is TGTGCCAGCAGTCAAAGATTGGGTCTAGCGGGGGGGACCTACAATGAGCAGTTCTTC.

This chain links TRBV18 with TRBJ2-1, with 8 bases aligning to TRBD1. The CDR3 is made up of 15 amino acids. Per the germline V gene, CDR1 is KGHSH and CDR2 is LQKENI. With 2 bases clipped from V and 10 bases from J, the junction kept 10 bases outside the gene matches. CDR3 in DNA: TGTGCCAGCTCACCAAGGGTGGACAGGGAGTCCGAGCAGTTCTTC. This translates into CASSPRVDRESEQFF. Complete variable domain (other parts from reference TRBV18 and TRBJ2-1): NAGVMQNPRHLVRRRGQEARLRCSPMKGHSHVYWYRQLPEEGLKFMVYLQKENIIDESGMPKERFSAEFPKEGPSILRIQQVVRGDSAAYFCASSPRVDRESEQFFGPGTRLTVL.

The V and J genes are TRBV6-5 and TRBJ2-7, with a weak D call TRBD1 (5 bases). Trimming left V 2 bases short and J 1 base short, with 6 bases between. The CDR3 is 13 residues long. From germline, CDR1 is MNHEY and CDR2 SVGAGI. The CDR3 nucleotides read TGTGCCAGCAGTTACCAGGGTTCCTACGAGCAGTACTTC. Amino acids: CASSYQGSYEQYF.

Concerning this clone itself: This same CDR3 is encoded by further DNA sequences in the sample. The chain couples TRBV5-1 to TRBJ1-1; no definite D call. The CDR3 has 13 amino acids. Trimming pared 0 bases from V and 1 base from J, leaving 4 bases between. CDR1 and CDR2 (germline): SGHRS, YFSETQ. CDR3 DNA sequence: TGCGCCAGCAGCTTGGGCGCGAACACTGAAGCTTTCTTT. Translated, it gives CASSLGANTEAFF. Drawing the rest from reference TRBV5-1 and TRBJ1-1, the complete variable domain is KAGVTQTPRYLIKTRGQQVTLSCSPISGHRSVSWYQQTPGQGLQFLFEYFSETQRNKGNFPGRFSGRQFSNSRSEMNVSTLELGDSALYLCASSLGANTEAFFGQGTRLTVV.

J is TRBJ1-1 and V is TRBV12-5; D gene unclear. V was shortened by 3 bases and J by 5 bases, with 7 bases between the two germline ends. This CDR3 region has 12 residues. From germline, CDR1 is LGHNT and CDR2 FRNRAP. CDR3 nucleotides: TGTGCTAGTGGTTTTCAAGGAACTGAAGCTTTCTTT. Its translation is CASGFQGTEAFF.

The chain has TRBV2 and TRBJ1-1; no definite D call. Trimming cost V 4 bases and J 11 bases, with 14 bases left between them. The CDR3 totals 12 residues. The germline CDR1 and CDR2 sequences are SNHLY and FYNNEI. The DNA for the CDR3 is TGTGCCAGCAGTGTACTTGGGCAATGGGCTTTCTTT. Translated, it gives CASSVLGQWAFF.

The V gene is TRBV11-3, the J gene TRBJ2-2; D ambiguous. Germline assignment: CDR1 SGHNT and CDR2 YENEEA. V lost 2 bases and J lost 7, with 5 bases in between. This CDR3 has 12 amino acids. The CDR3 loop reads CASSLLGGELFF. CDR3 sequence (DNA): TGTGCCAGCAGCTTATTGGGCGGGGAGCTGTTTTTT.

This rearrangement joins TRBV7-2 to TRBJ2-7; 7 bases match TRBD2. The V gene end was trimmed by 0 bases and the J gene end by 6 bases; junction bases not matched to a gene: 11. CDR1 is SGHTA, CDR2 FQGNSA, per germline. The CDR3 runs to 16 residues. This CDR3 reads CASSLALGDYTREQYF. The CDR3 DNA sequence: TGTGCCAGCAGCTTAGCCTTAGGGGACTACACCCGCGAGCAGTACTTC.

V is TRBV18 and J is TRBJ2-4; no definite D call. This CDR3 has 14 residues. V was shortened by 5 bases and J by 0 bases, with 8 bases between the two germline ends. Germline V CDR1 and CDR2: KGHSH, LQKENI. This chain's CDR3 is CASSEFGAKNIQYF. DNA for the CDR3: TGTGCCAGCTCAGAATTCGGAGCCAAAAACATTCAGTACTTC.

This clone was detected once. The chain couples TRBV12-3 or TRBV12-4 to TRBJ1-1; no reliable D call. The CDR3 totals 13 residues. Trimming took 5 bases from V and 6 from J, leaving 13 bases between them. The CDR3 loop reads CASSPAPVAEAFF. DNA of the CDR3: TGTGCCAGCAGTCCGGCCCCCGTCGCTGAAGCTTTCTTT.